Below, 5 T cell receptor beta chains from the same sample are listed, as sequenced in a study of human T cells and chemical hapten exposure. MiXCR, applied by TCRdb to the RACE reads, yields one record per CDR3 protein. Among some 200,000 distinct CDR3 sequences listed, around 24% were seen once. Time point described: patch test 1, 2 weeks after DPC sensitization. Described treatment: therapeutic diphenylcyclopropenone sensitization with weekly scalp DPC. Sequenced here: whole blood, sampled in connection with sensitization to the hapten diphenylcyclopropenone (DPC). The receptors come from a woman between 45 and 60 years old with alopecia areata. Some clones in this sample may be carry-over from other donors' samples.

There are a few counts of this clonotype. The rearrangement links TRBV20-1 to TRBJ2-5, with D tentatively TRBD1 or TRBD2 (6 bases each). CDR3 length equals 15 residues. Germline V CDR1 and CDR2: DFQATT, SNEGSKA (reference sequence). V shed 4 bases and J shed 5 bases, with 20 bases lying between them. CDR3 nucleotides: TGCAGTGCTACCCCAGGGGCGGGGTCTGGGGAGACCCAGTACTTC. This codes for CSATPGAGSGETQYF.

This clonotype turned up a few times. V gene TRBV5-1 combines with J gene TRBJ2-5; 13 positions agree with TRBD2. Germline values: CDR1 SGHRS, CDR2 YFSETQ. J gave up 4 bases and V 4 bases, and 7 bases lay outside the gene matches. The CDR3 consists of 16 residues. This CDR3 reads CASSPGLAGEIETQYF. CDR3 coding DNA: TGCGCCAGCAGCCCCGGACTAGCGGGAGAAATAGAGACCCAGTACTTC.

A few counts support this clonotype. The CDR3, as DNA: TGTGCCAGCATAGAGGACAGAGTCAATGAGCAGTTCTTC. This encodes CASIEDRVNEQFF. V is TRBV2 and J is TRBJ2-1; TRBD1 is a possible D gene (6 bases). The germline gives CDR1 SNHLY, CDR2 FYNNEI. V lost 7 bases and J lost 6, with 13 bases in between. This CDR3 contains 13 residues. The full variable domain, in which reference TRBV2 and TRBJ2-1 provide the parts outside the CDR3, is EPEVTQTPSHQVTQMGQEVILRCVPISNHLYFYWYRQILGQKVEFLVSFYNNEISEKSEIFDDQFSVERPDGSNFTLKIRSTKLEDSAMYFCASIEDRVNEQFFGPGTRLTVL.

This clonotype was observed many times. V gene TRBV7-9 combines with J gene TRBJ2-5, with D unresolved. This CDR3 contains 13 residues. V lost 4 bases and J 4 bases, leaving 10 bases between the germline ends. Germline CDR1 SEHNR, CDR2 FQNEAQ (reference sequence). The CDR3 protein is CASSSGFAETQYF. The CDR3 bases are TGTGCCAGCAGCTCCGGGTTTGCAGAGACCCAGTACTTC. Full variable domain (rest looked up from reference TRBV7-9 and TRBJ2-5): DTGVSQNPRHKITKRGQNVTFRCDPISEHNRLYWYRQTLGQGPEFLTYFQNEAQLEKSRLLSDRFSAERPKGSFSTLEIQRTEQGDSAMYLCASSSGFAETQYFGPGTRLLVL.

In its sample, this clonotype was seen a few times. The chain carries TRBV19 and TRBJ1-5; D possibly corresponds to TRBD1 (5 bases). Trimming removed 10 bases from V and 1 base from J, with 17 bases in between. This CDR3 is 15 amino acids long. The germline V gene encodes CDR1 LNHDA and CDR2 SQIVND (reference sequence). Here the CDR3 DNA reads TGTGCCACAGGAGATACGGGACGGAGCAATCAGCCCCAGCATTTT. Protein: CATGDTGRSNQPQHF.